Below are 5 T cell receptor beta chains sequenced from a single sample in a study of metastatic and nonmetastatic thyroid tumors. Ahead of thyroid surgery, no patient had received treatment of any kind. TCRdb reanalyzed the PCR reads via MiXCR. The sample comprises fewer than 35,000 clones, under 30% of which are singletons, and roughly 31% rests with the top ten. The sample comprised blood. The receptors shown here come from a female donor with papillary thyroid cancer or a benign thyroid nodule (not recorded which). Some clones in this sample may be carry-over from other donors' samples.

This clone was counted ten times or more. J is TRBJ1-5 and V is TRBV11-1, with TRBD1 as a possible D gene (5 bases). The CDR3 spans 16 residues. From germline, CDR1 is SGHAT and CDR2 FQDESV (reference sequence). V gave up 1 base and J gave up 0 bases, with 10 bases separating them. Written as DNA, the CDR3 is TGTGCCAGCAGCTTAGGGGACGGGGCTAGCAATCAGCCCCAGCATTTT. As protein: CASSLGDGASNQPQHF.

As to this clone: The junction shows a germline mismatch at one end, possibly a read error. The CDR3 DNA sequence: TGTGCCAGCATGACAGGGCTGGGATTAGATGCGCAGTATTTT. Translating it yields CASMTGLGLDAQYF. The chain combines TRBV7-9 with TRBJ2-3; 7 bases align to TRBD1. The germline gives CDR1 SEHNR, CDR2 FQNEAQ (reference sequence). The CDR3 runs to 14 residues.

V gene TRBV5-1 combines with J gene TRBJ1-6, with a weak D call TRBD1 (6 bases). V gave up 2 bases and J gave up 0 bases, with 9 bases separating them. CDR1 is SGHRS, CDR2 YFSETQ, per germline. The CDR3 has 16 amino acids. DNA for the CDR3: TGCGCCAGCAGCTTCACAGGGATCTCCTATAATTCACCCCTCCACTTT. Its protein product is CASSFTGISYNSPLHF.

The chain recombines TRBV30 with TRBJ2-3; TRBD2 matches at 9 bases. The CDR3 contains 17 residues. Germline-derived CDR1 and CDR2 are GTSNPN and SVGIG (reference sequence). Unmatched junction bases numbered 9, after V lost 0 bases and J lost 2 bases. In nucleotides, the CDR3 is TGTGCCTGGAGTGTACAGAGCGGGGGGCCGGACACAGATACGCAGTATTTT. Translating it yields CAWSVQSGGPDTDTQYF.

The rearrangement links TRBV20-1 to TRBJ2-1; TRBD2 matches 11 bases. The germline CDR1 and CDR2 sequences are DFQATT and SNEGSKA (reference sequence). This CDR3 comprises 15 residues. Germline trimming cut 5 bases from V and 4 bases from J; bases unmatched to any gene: 7. CDR3 amino acids: CSALRRTSGYNEQFF. The DNA of the CDR3 is TGCAGTGCTCTACGTAGGACTAGCGGGTACAATGAGCAGTTCTTC.